This T cell receptor beta chain emerged from a study of a mutant IDH1 vaccine in newly diagnosed glioma. Study outcomes and limitations: Vaccine-induced immune responses occurred in roughly 95% of patients.

Only in-frame clones appear in the TCRdb table, and some are missing; sequencing was by immunoSEQ multiplex PCR. Of 10,000 to 14,000 clones listed, 81% were seen once; the top ten hold about a sixth. Germline V gene data show CDR1 as LNHDA and CDR2 as SQIVND (reference sequence). The CDR3 extends over 17 amino acids. V shed 7 bases and J 5 bases; nucleotides not matched to a gene: 14. This sample's time point: week 47, end of study. Doses comprised 300 ug of mutant IDH1 20-mer peptide each, plus topical imiquimod. Donors' newly diagnosed IDH1-mutant WHO grade 3 or 4 astrocytomas lacked nuclear ATRX. Worth noting for this clone: Its target is not known.

The chain couples TRBV19 to TRBJ1-5; TRBD1 matches 10 bases. The clonotype comes from a man aged 30 to 45 with glioma. Sequencing was performed on PBMCs, taken from a glioma patient whose treatment included an IDH1 peptide vaccine. CDR3 region: CASTLDRGRLGHQPQHF. In nucleotides, the CDR3 is TGTGCCAGTACCCTAGACAGGGGGCGTTTAGGACATCAGCCCCAGCATTTT.